This T cell receptor beta chain was sequenced for a study of cytomegalovirus exposure and HLA in healthy donors. This clone was seen just once. The PCR used 60 Vbeta and 13 Jbeta primers. Using immunoSEQ multiplex PCR, the repertoire was profiled, and TCRdb retains in-frame clones only, with some absent. The table shows roughly 130,000 clones, with 75% to 85% occurring only once. From germline, CDR1 is LNHDA and CDR2 SQIVND (reference sequence). CDR3 length: 17 amino acids. Trimming took off 3 bases at V and 0 bases at J, with 17 bases between the two ends. V usage is TRBV19 and J usage is TRBJ2-5, with D possibly TRBD2 on 5 matching bases. This TCR derives from a man aged 30 to 45 in good health and CMV-seronegative. The sample taken for sequencing was PBMCs. CDR3 loop: CASSIEGRHSYQETQYF. In nucleotides, the CDR3 is TGTGCCAGTAGTATTGAGGGCCGACACTCTTACCAAGAGACCCAGTACTTC.